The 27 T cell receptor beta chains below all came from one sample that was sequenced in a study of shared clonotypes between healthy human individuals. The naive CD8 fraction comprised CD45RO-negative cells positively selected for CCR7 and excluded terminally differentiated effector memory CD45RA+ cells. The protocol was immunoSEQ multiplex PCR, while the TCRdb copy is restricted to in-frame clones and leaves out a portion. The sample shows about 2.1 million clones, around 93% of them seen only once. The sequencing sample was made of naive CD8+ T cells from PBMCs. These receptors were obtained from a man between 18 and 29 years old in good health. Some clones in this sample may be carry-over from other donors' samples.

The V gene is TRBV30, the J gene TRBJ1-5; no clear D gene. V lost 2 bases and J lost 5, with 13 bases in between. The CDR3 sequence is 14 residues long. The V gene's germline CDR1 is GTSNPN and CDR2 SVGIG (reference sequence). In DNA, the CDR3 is TGTGCCTGGAGTCCGAGGTCTTTCGATCAGCCCCAGCATTTT. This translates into CAWSPRSFDQPQHF.

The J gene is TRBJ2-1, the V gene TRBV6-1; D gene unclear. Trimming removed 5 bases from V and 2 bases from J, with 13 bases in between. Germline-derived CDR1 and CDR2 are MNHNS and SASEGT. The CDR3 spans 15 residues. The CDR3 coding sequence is TGTGCCAGCAGTCGAGTCACAACAGCCTACAATGAGCAGTTCTTC. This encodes CASSRVTTAYNEQFF.

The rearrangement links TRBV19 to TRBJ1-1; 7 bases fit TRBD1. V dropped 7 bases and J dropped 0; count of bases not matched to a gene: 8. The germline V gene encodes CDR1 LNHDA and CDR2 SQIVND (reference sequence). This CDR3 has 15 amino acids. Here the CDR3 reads CASTPGQRMNTEAFF. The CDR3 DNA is TGTGCCAGTACCCCGGGACAGAGAATGAACACTGAAGCTTTCTTT.

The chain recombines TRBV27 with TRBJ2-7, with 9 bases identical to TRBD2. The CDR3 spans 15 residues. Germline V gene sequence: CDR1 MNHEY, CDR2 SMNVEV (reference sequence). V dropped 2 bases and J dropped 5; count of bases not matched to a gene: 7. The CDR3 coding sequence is TGTGCCAGCAGTTTAACAGCGGGAGGAAGCCACGAGCAGTACTTC. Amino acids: CASSLTAGGSHEQYF.

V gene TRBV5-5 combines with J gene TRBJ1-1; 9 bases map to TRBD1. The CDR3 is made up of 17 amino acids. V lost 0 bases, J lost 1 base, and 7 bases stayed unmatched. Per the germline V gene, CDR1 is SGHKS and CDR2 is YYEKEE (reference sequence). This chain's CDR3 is CASSLAEGDRANTEAFF. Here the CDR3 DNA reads TGTGCCAGCAGCTTGGCCGAAGGGGACAGGGCGAACACTGAAGCTTTCTTT.

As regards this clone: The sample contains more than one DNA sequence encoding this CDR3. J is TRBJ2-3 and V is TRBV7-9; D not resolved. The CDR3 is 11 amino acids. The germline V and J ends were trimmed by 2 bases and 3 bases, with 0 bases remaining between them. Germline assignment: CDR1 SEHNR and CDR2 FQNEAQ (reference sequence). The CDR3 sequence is CASSLTDTQYF. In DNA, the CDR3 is TGTGCCAGCAGCTTAACAGATACGCAGTATTTT.

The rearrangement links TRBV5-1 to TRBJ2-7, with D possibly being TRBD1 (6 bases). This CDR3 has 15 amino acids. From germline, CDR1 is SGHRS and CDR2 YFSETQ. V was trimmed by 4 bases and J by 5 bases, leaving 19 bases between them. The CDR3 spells CASSVGTTMGDEQYF. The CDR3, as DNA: TGCGCCAGCAGCGTCGGGACAACCATGGGCGACGAGCAGTACTTC.

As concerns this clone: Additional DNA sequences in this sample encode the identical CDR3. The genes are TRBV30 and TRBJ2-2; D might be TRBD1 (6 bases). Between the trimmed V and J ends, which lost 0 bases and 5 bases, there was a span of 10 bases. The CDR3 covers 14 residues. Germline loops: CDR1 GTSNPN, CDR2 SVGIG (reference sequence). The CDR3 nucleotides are TGTGCCTGGAGTGTAAGAGGGGGTACCGGGGAGCTGTTTTTT. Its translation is CAWSVRGGTGELFF.

In DNA form, the CDR3 reads TGTGCCTGGACTCCTGGGGGTCCCTATGGCTACACCTTC. Translated, it gives CAWTPGGPYGYTF. The chain joins TRBV30 to TRBJ1-2, with D tentatively TRBD1 (5 bases). The V end lost 4 bases, the J end lost 4 bases, and 13 bases lay between the germline ends. The CDR3 length is 13 residues. Germline-derived CDR1 and CDR2 are GTSNPN and SVGIG (reference sequence).

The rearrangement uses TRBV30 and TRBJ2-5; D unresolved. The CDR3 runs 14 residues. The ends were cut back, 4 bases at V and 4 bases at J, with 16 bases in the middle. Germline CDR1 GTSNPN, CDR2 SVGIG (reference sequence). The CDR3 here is CAWILPGRGETQYF. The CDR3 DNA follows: TGTGCCTGGATCCTCCCCGGGCGAGGAGAGACCCAGTACTTC.

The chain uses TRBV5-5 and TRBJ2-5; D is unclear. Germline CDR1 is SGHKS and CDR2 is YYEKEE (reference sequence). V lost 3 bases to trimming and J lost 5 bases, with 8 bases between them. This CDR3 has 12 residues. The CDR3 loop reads CASSYSGETQYF. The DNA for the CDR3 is TGTGCCAGCAGCTACAGTGGGGAGACCCAGTACTTC.

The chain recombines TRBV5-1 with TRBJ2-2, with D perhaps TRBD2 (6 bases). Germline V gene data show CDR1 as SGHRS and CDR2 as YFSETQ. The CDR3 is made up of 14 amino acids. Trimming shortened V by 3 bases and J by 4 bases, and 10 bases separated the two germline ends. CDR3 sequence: CASSSMGGTGELFF. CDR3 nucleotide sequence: TGCGCCAGCAGCTCCATGGGGGGCACCGGGGAGCTGTTTTTT.

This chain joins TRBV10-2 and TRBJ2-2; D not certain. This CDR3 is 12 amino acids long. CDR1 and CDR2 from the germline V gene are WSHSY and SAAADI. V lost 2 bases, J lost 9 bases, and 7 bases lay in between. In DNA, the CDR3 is TGCGCCAGCAGTGAGGATTTAAGGGAGCTGTTTTTT. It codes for CASSEDLRELFF.

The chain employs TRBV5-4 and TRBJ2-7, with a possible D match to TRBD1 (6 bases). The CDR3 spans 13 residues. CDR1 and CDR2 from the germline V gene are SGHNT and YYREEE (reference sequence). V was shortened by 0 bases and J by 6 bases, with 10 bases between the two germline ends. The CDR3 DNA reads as TGTGCCAGCAGCTTGGCCGAGGGGGTCGAGCAGTACTTC. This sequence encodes CASSLAEGVEQYF. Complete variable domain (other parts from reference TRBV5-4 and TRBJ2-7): ETGVTQSPTHLIKTRGQQVTLRCSSQSGHNTVSWYQQALGQGPQFIFQYYREEENGRGNFPPRFSGLQFPNYSSELNVNALELDDSALYLCASSLAEGVEQYFGPGTRLTVT.

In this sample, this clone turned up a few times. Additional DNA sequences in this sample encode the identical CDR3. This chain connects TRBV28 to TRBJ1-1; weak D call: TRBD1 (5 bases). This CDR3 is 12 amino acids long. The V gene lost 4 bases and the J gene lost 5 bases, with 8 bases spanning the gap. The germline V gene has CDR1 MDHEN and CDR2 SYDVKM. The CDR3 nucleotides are TGTGCCAGCAGTTGGAGGGGTACTGAAGCTTTCTTT. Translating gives CASSWRGTEAFF.

The CDR3 sequence: CASSPARESTEAFF. In DNA form, the CDR3 reads TGTGCCAGCAGCCCCGCCAGGGAGAGCACTGAAGCTTTCTTT. This chain connects TRBV28 to TRBJ1-1; tentative D call: TRBD1 (5 bases). V was trimmed by 6 bases and J by 4 bases, leaving 15 bases between them. The CDR3 is 14 amino acids. The germline gives CDR1 MDHEN, CDR2 SYDVKM. The whole variable domain, filled in from reference TRBV28 and TRBJ1-1, reads DVKVTQSSRYLVKRTGEKVFLECVQDMDHENMFWYRQDPGLGLRLIYFSYDVKMKEKGDIPEGYSVSREKKERFSLILESASTNQTSMYLCASSPARESTEAFFGQGTRLTVV.

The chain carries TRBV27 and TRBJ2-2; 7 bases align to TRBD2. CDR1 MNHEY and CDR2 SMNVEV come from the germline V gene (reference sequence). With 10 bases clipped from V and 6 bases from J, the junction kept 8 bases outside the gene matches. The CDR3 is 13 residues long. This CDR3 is CATREGPPGELFF. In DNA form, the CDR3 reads TGTGCCACGAGGGAGGGCCCCCCCGGGGAGCTGTTTTTT.

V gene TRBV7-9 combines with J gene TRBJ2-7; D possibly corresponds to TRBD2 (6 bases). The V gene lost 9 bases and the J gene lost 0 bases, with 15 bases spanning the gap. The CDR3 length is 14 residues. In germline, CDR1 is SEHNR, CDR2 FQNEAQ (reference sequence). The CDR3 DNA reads TGTGCCAGTGGACTAAGCGGGCCCTCCTACGAGCAGTACTTC. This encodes CASGLSGPSYEQYF.

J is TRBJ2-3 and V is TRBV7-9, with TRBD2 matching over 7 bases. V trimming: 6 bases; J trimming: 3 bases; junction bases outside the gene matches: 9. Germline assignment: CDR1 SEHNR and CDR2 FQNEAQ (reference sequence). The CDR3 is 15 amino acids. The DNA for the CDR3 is TGTGCCAGCAGGCAGCCGGGGGGTAGGACAGATACGCAGTATTTT. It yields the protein CASRQPGGRTDTQYF.

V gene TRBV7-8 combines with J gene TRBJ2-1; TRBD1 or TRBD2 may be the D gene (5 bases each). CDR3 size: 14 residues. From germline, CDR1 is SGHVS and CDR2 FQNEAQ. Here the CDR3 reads CASHLNQGDNEQFF. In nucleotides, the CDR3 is TGTGCATCTCATTTAAACCAGGGAGATAATGAGCAGTTCTTC.

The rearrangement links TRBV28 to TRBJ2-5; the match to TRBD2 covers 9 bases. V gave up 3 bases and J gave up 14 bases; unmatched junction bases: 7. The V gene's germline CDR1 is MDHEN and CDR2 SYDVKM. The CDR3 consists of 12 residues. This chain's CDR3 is CASSFPGLAPYF. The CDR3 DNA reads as TGTGCCAGCAGTTTCCCGGGACTAGCCCCTTACTTC.

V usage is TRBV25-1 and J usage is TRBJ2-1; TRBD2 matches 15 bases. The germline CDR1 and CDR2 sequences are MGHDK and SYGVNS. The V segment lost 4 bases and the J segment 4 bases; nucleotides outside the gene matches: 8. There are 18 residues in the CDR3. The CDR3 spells CASSVGLAGGPQYNEQFF. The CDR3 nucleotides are TGTGCCAGCAGTGTTGGACTAGCGGGAGGGCCGCAATACAATGAGCAGTTCTTC.

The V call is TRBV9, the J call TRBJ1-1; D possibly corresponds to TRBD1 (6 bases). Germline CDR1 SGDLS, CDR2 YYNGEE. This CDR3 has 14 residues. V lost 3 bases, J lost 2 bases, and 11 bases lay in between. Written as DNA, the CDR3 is TGTGCCAGCAGCGAATACAGGGAAAACACTGAAGCTTTCTTT. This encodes CASSEYRENTEAFF.

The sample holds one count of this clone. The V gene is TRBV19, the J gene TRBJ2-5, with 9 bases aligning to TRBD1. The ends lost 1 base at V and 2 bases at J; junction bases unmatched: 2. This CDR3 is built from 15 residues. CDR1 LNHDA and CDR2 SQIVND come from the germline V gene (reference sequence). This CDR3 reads CASSIGDREQETQYF. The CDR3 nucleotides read TGTGCCAGTAGTATAGGGGACAGGGAGCAAGAGACCCAGTACTTC.

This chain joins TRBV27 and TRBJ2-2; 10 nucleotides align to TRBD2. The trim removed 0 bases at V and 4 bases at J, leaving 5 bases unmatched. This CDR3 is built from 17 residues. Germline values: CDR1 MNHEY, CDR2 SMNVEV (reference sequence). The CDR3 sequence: CASSLSASGSLTGELFF. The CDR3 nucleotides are TGTGCCAGCAGTTTATCAGCTAGCGGGAGTCTCACCGGGGAGCTGTTTTTT.

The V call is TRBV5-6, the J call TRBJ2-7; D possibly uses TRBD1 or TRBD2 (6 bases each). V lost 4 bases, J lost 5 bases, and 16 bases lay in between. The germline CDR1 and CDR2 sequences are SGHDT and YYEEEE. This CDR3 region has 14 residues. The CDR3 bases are TGTGCCAGCAGCCACGGATGGGGGGCTAACGAGCAGTACTTC. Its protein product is CASSHGWGANEQYF.

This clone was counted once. The CDR3 nucleotides are TGTGCCACCGAGGACCCTAGGGGCAAAAACATTCAGTACTTC. It specifies CATEDPRGKNIQYF. V usage is TRBV19 and J usage is TRBJ2-4, with TRBD1 as a possible D gene (5 bases). V was shortened by 10 bases and J by 3 bases, with 16 bases between the two germline ends. CDR1 is LNHDA and CDR2 is SQIVND in the germline V gene (reference sequence). This CDR3 is 14 amino acids long.